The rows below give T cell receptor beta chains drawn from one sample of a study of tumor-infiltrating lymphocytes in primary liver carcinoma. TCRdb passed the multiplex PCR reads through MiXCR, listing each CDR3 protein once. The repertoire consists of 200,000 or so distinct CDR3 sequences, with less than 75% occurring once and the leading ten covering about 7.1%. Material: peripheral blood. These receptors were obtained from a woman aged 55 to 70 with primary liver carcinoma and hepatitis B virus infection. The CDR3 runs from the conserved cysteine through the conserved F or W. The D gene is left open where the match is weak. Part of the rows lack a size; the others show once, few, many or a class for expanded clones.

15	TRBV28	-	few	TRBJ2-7	TGTGCCAGCTATTCAAGGGCTCGGAGGCCCTACGAGCAGTACTTC	CASYSRARRPYEQYF
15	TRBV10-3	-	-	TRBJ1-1	TGTGCCGTCAGTGAATTAGTTGGGGCGAACACTGAAGCTTTCTTT	CAVSELVGANTEAFF
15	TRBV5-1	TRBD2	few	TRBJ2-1	TGCGCCAGTAGGACTAGCGGGCACTCCTACAATGAGCAGTTCTTC	CASRTSGHSYNEQFF
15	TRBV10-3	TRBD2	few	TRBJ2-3	TGTGCCTCCGGGACTAGCGATTCTAGCACAGATACGCAATATTTT	CASGTSDSSTDTQYF
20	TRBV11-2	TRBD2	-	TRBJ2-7	TGTACCAGCAGCTTAATTTGGGACATAACCCTAGCGGGCCTAGGACGCGAGCAGTATTTC	CTSSLIWDITLAGLGREQYF
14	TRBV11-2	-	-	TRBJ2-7	TGTGCCAACAGTCCTATCCAACACTCCTACGAGCAGTACTTC	CANSPIQHSYEQYF
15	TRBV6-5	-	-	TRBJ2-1	TGTGCCAGCAGTTACAGGGCAGGTGGTTGTAATGAGCAGTTCTTC	CASSYRAGGCNEQFF
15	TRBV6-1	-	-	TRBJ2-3	TGTGCCAGCGCCCCCATGGGAGTGGGCACAGGTACGCAGTATTTT	CASAPMGVGTGTQYF
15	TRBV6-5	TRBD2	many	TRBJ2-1	TGTGCCAGCACCACCGCAGCGGGAGGGCCCGGTGAGCAGTTCTTC	CASTTAAGGPGEQFF
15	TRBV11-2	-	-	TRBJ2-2	TGTGCCAGTAGCCCTCCGCAAGGACCGACCTGGAAGCTGTTTTTT	CASSPPQGPTWKLFF
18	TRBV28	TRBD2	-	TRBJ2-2	TGTGCCAGCAGTTCCCGGACTAGCGAAACTGAGAACACCGGGGAGCTGTTTTTT	CASSSRTSETENTGELFF
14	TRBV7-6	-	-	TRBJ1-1	TGTGCCAGCAGCGCAGGGGATTTGAACACTGAAGCTTTCTTT	CASSAGDLNTEAFF
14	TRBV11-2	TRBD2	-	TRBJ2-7	TGTGCCGACAGCCCGACTAGCGGGAGCGGCGAGCAGTACTTC	CADSPTSGSGEQYF
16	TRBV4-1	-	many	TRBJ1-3	TGCGCCAGCAGCCAAGTCCCGGGCGATTCCGGAAACACCATATATTTT	CASSQVPGDSGNTIYF
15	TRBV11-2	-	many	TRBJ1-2	TGTGCCAGCAGCTTAGGAACAGGGTACAACTATGGCTACACCTTC	CASSLGTGYNYGYTF
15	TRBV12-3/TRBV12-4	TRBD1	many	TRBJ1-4	TGTGCCAGCAGCATCACCGGGACAGTTAATGAAAAACTGTTTTTT	CASSITGTVNEKLFF
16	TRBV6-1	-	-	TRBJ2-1	TGTGCCAGCAGTGAAGGACTCTCCACCGTTTACAGTGAGCACTTCTTC	CASSEGLSTVYSEHFF
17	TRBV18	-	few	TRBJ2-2	TGTGCCAGCTCATTGTTTATGAACAGGGCGGACACCGGGGAGCTGTTTTTT	CASSLFMNRADTGELFF
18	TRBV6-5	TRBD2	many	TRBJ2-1	TGTGCCAGCAGTTACGCGATAGCGGGGAGTATAAGGGACAATGAGCAGTTCTTC	CASSYAIAGSIRDNEQFF
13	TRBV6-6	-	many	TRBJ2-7	TGTGCCAGCATCCCGAATCCTTCCTACGAGCAGTACTTC	CASIPNPSYEQYF
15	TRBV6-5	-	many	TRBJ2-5	TGTGCCAGCAAAATAAATATGGGAGCAGGGGAGACCCAGTACTTC	CASKINMGAGETQYF
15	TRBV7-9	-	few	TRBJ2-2	TGTGCCAGCAGTTATGGGGACGTCGGGACCGGGGAGCTGTTTTTT	CASSYGDVGTGELFF
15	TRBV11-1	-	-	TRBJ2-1	TGTGCCAGCTTAGTAGGGCTCTTCTCCTACAATGAGCAGTTCTTC	CASLVGLFSYNEQFF
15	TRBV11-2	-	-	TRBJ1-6	TGTGCCAGCAGCTTAGAGGGAGGATATAGTTCGCCCCTCCACTTT	CASSLEGGYSSPLHF
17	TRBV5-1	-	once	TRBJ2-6	TGCGCCAGCAGCTCCGACAGTGCCAGCTCTGGGGCCAACGTCCTGACTTTC	CASSSDSASSGANVLTF
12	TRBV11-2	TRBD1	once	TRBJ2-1	TGTGCCAGCAGCTACGCGACAGGGGAGAAATTCTTC	CASSYATGEKFF
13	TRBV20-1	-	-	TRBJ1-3	TGCAGTGCTAGAGTCATTGGGGAGAACATCATATATTTT	CSARVIGENIIYF
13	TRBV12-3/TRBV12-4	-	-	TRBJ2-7	TGTGCCAGCACCTACAGGGAAGTAGAGGAGCAGTACTTC	CASTYREVEEQYF
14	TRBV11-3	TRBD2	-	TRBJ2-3	TGTGCCAGCAGCTGTCGGACTAGCACAGATACGGAGTATTTT	CASSCRTSTDTEYF
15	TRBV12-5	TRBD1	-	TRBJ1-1	TGTGCTAGTGGTTTGGGACAGGGTCCGAACACTGAAGCTTCCTTC	CASGLGQGPNTEASF
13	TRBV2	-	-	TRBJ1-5	TGTGCCAGCAGACCACACGGCAATCAGCCCCAGCATTTT	CASRPHGNQPQHF
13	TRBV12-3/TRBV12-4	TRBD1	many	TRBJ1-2	TGTGCCAGCAGCCCCACAGGGGACTATGGCTACACCTTC	CASSPTGDYGYTF
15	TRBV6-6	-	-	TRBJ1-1	TGTGCCAGCATTTCCCCGACCCGGGGGGACACTGAAGCTTTCTTT	CASISPTRGDTEAFF
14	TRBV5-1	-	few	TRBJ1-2	TGCGCCAGCAGCTATAACAGGGATAACTATGGCTACACCTTC	CASSYNRDNYGYTF
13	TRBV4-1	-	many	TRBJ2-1	TGCGCCAGCAGCCAAGCTGCAGGGGTTGAGCAGTTCTTC	CASSQAAGVEQFF
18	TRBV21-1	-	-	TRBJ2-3	TGTGCCAGCAGCGAAGAGGGACCCACTAGCGGGAAGGGAGATACGCAGTATTTT	CASSEEGPTSGKGDTQYF
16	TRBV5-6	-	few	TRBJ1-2	TGTGCCAGCAGCAGGCTGGGACGGCAACTTTCCTGTGGCTACACCTTC	CASSRLGRQLSCGYTF
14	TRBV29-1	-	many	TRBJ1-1	TGCAGCGTCGGTGGTACTGCGCGGAGCACTGAAGCTTTCTTT	CSVGGTARSTEAFF
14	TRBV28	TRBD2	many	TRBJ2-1	TGTGCCAGCAGTTTACCGACTAGCCGCAATGAGCAGTTCTTC	CASSLPTSRNEQFF
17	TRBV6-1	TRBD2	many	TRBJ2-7	TGTGCCAGCAGTGAAAGAGCTCCTAGCGGGAGGGTTACCGAGCAGTACTTC	CASSERAPSGRVTEQYF
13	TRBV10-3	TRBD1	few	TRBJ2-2	TGTGCCATCGGTCCAGGGGGCACCGGGGAGCTGTTTTTT	CAIGPGGTGELFF
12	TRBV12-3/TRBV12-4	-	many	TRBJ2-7	TGTGCCAGCAGTTTACATCCAGGAGGACAGTACTTC	CASSLHPGGQYF
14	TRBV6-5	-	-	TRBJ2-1	TGTGCCAGCAGTCCGGGACTTTCTAGGAGTGAGCAGTTCTTC	CASSPGLSRSEQFF
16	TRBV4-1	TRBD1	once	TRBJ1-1	TGCGCTAGCAGCCAAGGTGACAGGGGAAGGGACACTGAAGCTTTCTTT	CASSQGDRGRDTEAFF
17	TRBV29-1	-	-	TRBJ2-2	TGCAGCGTTGACCCTCACGGGGAGGCCCGGAACACCGGGGAGCTGTTTTTT	CSVDPHGEARNTGELFF
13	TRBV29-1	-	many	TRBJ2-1	TGCAGCGTTGACCGGGCCTCCTACAATGAGCAGTTCTTC	CSVDRASYNEQFF
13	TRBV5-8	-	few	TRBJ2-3	TGTGCCAGCAGCTATCACAACACAGATACGCAGTATTTT	CASSYHNTDTQYF
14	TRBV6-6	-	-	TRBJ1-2	TGTGCCAGCAGTTACGTTGACCCCGCGGCTGGCTACACCTTC	CASSYVDPAAGYTF
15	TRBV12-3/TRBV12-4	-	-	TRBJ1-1	TGTGCCAGCAGTTCCATACACGGAATGAACACTGAAGCTTTCTTT	CASSSIHGMNTEAFF
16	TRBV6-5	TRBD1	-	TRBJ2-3	TGCGCCAGCAGTTACTCCCAGGGGGTGGGCATAGATACGCAGTATTTT	CASSYSQGVGIDTQYF